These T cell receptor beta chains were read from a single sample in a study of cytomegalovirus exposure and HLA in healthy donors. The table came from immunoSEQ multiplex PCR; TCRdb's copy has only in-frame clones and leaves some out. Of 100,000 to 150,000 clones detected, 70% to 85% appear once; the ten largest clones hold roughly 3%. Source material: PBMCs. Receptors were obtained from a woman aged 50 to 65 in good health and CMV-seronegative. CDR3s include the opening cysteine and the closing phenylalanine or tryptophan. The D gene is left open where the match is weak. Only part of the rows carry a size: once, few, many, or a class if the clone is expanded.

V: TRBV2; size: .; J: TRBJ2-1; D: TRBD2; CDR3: CASRLREGPYNEQFF; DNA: TGTGCCAGCAGGTTGCGGGAGGGCCCCTACAATGAGCAGTTCTTC
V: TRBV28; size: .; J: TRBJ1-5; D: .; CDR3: CASSLMTDSNQPQHF; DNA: TGTGCCAGCAGTTTGATGACAGATAGCAATCAGCCCCAGCATTTT
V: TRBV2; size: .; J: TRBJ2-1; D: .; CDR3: CASSERGQRAYNEQFF; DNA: TGTGCCAGCAGTGAACGTGGACAACGGGCCTACAATGAGCAGTTCTTC
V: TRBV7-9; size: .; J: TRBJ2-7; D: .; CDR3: CASSSPRSPYEQYF; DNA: TGTGCCAGCAGCTCCCCACGGAGCCCCTACGAGCAGTACTTC
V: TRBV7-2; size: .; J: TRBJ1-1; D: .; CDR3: CASSLSREGTEAFF; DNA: TGTGCCAGCAGCTTAAGCAGGGAGGGCACTGAAGCTTTCTTT
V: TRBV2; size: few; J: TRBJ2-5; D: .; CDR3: CASSPGGRGAEETQYF; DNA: TGTGCCAGCAGTCCCGGTGGCAGGGGGGCGGAAGAGACCCAGTACTTC
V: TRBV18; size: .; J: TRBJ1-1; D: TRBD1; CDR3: CASSPRTLVGGSDTEAFF; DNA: TGTGCCAGCTCACCACGGACCTTAGTAGGGGGCTCGGACACTGAAGCTTTCTTT
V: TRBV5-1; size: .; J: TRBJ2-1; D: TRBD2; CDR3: CASSKRLADNEQFF; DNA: TGCGCCAGCAGCAAGCGACTAGCGGACAATGAGCAATTCTTC
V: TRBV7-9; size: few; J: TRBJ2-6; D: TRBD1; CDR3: CASSDYRGRTSGANVLTF; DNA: TGTGCCAGCAGCGATTACAGGGGTCGAACTTCTGGGGCCAACGTCCTGACTTTC
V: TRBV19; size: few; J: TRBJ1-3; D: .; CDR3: CASQSQVAGVSGNTIYF; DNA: TGTGCCAGCCAATCTCAAGTCGCAGGGGTCTCTGGAAACACCATATATTTT
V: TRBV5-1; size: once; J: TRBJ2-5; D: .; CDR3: CASSFSAGGETQYF; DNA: TGCGCCAGCAGCTTTTCAGCCGGGGGAGAGACCCAGTACTTC
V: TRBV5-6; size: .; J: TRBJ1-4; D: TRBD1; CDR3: CASSYRLGQGAGEKLFF; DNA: TGTGCCAGCAGCTACCGGCTGGGACAGGGGGCTGGTGAAAAACTGTTTTTT
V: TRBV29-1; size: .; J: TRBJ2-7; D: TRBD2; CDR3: CSVSSGSSYEQYF; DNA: TGCAGCGTCTCTAGCGGGAGTTCCTACGAGCAGTACTTC
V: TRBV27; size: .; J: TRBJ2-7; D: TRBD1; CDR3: CASRFSRTGMGEQYF; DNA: TGTGCCAGCAGATTCTCGAGGACAGGGATGGGCGAGCAGTACTTC
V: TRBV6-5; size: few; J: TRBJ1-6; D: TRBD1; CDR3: CASSPRDRRNSPLHF; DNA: TGTGCCAGCAGTCCTCGGGACAGGAGAAATTCACCCCTCCACTTT
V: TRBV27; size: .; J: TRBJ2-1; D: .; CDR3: CASSSGNEQFF; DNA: TGTGCCAGCAGCTCGGGGAATGAGCAGTTCTTC
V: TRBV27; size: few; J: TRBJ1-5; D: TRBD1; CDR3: CASSSQGANQPQHF; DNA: TGTGCCAGCAGTTCGCAGGGGGCGAATCAGCCCCAGCATTTT
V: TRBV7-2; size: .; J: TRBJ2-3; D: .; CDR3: CASSRLRARTDTQYF; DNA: TGTGCCAGCAGCAGGCTGAGGGCCAGGACAGATACGCAGTATTTT
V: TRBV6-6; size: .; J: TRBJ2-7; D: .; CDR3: CASSYGRNPYEQYF; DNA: TGTGCCAGCAGTTACGGGAGGAACCCTTACGAGCAGTACTTC
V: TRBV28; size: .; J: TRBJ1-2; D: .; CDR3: CASTGSGTNYGYTF; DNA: TGTGCCAGTACAGGGTCGGGGACCAACTATGGCTACACCTTC
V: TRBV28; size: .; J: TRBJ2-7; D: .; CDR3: CASIDPTGRYEQYF; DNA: TGTGCCAGCATCGATCCAACAGGGCGCTACGAGCAGTACTTC
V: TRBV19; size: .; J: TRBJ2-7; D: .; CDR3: CASSIAPGSYEQYF; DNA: TGTGCCAGTAGTATAGCGCCCGGTTCCTACGAGCAGTACTTC
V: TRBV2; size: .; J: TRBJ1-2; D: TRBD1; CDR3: CAGSTGTSYGYTF; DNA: TGTGCCGGATCGACAGGGACTTCATATGGCTACACCTTC
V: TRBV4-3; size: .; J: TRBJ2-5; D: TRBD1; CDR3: CASSRTGQETQYF; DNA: TGCGCCAGCAGCCGGACAGGGCAAGAGACCCAGTACTTC
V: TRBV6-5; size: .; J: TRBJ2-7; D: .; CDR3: CASSSPGLTGEQYF; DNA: TGTGCCAGCAGTTCACCGGGACTAACAGGGGAGCAGTACTTC
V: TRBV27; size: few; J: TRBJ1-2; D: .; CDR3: CASSFGGADYGYTF; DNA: TGTGCCAGCAGTTTCGGCGGCGCTGACTATGGCTACACCTTC
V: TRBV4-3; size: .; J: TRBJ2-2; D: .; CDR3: CASSQELSRTGELFF; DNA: TGCGCCAGCAGCCAAGAGTTATCGAGGACCGGGGAGCTGTTTTTT
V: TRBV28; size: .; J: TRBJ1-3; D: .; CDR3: CASMATNTIYF; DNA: TGTGCCAGCATGGCCACAAACACCATATATTTT
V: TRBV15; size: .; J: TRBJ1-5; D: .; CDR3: CATSGGVTGVSNQPQHF; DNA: TGTGCCACCAGCGGTGGCGTTACGGGGGTGAGCAATCAGCCCCAGCATTTT
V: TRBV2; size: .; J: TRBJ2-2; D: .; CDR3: CASSPMTGGRNTGELFF; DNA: TGTGCCAGCAGCCCGATGACGGGCGGGCGGAACACCGGGGAGCTGTTTTTT
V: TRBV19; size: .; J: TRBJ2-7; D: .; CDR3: CASSTGIYEQYF; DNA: TGTGCCAGTAGTACAGGAATCTACGAGCAGTACTTC
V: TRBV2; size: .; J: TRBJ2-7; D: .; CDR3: CASREQGYEQYF; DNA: TGTGCCAGCAGGGAACAGGGCTACGAGCAGTACTTC
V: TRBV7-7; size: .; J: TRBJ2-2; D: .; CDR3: CASSLAGDTGELFF; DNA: TGTGCTAGCAGCTTAGCCGGGGACACCGGGGAGCTGTTTTTT
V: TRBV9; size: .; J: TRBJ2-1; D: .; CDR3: CASSGTASYNEQFF; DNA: TGTGCCAGCAGCGGGACAGCTTCCTACAATGAGCAGTTCTTC
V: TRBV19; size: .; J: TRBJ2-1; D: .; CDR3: CASSRDIYNEQFF; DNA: TGTGCCAGTAGTAGGGACATCTACAATGAGCAGTTCTTC
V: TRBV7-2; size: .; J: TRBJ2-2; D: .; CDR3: CASRWGDTGELFF; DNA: TGTGCCAGCAGGTGGGGGGACACCGGGGAGCTGTTTTTT
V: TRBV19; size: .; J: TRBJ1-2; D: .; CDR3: CASSTARDKHGYTF; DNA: TGTGCCAGTAGTACCGCTAGGGACAAACATGGCTACACCTTC
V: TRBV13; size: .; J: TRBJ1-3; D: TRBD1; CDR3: CASSPQQGAGSGNTIYF; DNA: TGTGCCAGCAGCCCGCAACAGGGGGCCGGCTCTGGAAACACCATATATTTT
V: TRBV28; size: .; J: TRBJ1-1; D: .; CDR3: CASRAGRSEAFF; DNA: TGTGCCAGCAGAGCGGGACGGTCTGAAGCTTTCTTT
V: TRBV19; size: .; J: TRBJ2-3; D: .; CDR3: CASSTSGREGTDTQYF; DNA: TGTGCCAGTAGTACCTCTGGGCGGGAAGGCACAGATACGCAGTATTTT
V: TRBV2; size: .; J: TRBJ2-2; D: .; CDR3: CASGKGETGELFF; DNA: TGTGCCAGCGGTAAGGGAGAGACCGGGGAGCTGTTTTTT
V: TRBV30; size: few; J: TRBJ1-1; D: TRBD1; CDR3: CAWVPGQGGWTEAFF; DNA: TGTGCCTGGGTCCCGGGACAGGGAGGGTGGACTGAAGCTTTCTTT
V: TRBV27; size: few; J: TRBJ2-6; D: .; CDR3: CASSLAEYGANVLTF; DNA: TGTGCCAGCAGTTTAGCAGAATATGGGGCCAACGTCCTGACTTTC
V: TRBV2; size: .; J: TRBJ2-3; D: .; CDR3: CASGGDSDTQYF; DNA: TGTGCCAGCGGAGGAGATTCAGATACGCAGTATTTT
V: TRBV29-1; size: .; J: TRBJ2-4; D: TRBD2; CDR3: CSVGLAGVSGIQYF; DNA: TGCAGCGTAGGACTAGCGGGAGTTTCAGGCATTCAGTACTTC
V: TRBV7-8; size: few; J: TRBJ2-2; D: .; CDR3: CASSLSSANTGELFF; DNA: TGTGCCAGCAGCTTGTCCAGCGCGAACACCGGGGAGCTGTTTTTT
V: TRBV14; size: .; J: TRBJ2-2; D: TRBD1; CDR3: CASSQAQGAAGELFF; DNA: TGTGCCAGCAGCCAAGCGCAGGGGGCGGCCGGGGAGCTGTTTTTT
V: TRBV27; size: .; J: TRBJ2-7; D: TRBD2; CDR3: CASSPETSGRPEQYF; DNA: TGTGCCAGCAGTCCGGAGACTAGCGGGAGGCCCGAGCAGTACTTC
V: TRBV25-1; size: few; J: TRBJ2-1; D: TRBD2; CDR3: CASSEALSLAGEDNEQFF; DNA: TGTGCCAGCAGTGAAGCCCTCTCACTAGCGGGAGAAGACAATGAGCAGTTCTTC
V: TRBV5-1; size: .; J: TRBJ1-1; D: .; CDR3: CASSLGGMNTEAFF; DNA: TGCGCCAGCAGCTTGGGCGGAATGAACACTGAAGCTTTCTTT
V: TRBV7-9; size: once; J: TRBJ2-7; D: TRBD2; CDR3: CASSISGTLYEQYF; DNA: TGTGCCAGCAGCATTAGCGGGACCCTCTACGAGCAGTACTTC